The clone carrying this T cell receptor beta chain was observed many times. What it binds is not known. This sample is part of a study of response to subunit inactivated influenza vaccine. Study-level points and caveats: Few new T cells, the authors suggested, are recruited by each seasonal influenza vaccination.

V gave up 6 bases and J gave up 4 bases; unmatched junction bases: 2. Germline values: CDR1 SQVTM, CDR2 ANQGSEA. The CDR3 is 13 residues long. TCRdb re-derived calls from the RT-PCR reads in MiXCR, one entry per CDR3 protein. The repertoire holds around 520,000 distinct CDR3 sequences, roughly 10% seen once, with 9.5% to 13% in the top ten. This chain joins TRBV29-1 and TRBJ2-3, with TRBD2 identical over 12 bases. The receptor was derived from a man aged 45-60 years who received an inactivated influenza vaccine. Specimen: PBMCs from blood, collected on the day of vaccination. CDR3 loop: CSVLAGGADTQYF. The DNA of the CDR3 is TGCAGCGTACTAGCGGGAGGCGCAGATACGCAGTATTTT.